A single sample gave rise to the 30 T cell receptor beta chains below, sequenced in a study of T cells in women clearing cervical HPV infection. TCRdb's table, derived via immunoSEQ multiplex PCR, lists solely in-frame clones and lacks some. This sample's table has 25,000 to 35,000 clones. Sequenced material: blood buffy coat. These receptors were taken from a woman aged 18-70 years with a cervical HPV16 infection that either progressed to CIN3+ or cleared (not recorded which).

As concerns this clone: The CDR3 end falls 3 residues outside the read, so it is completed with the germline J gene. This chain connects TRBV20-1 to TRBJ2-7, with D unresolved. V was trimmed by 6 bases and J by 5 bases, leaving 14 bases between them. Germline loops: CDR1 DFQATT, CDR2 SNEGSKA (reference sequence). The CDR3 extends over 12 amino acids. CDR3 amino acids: CSAPGLADEQYF. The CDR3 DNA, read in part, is TGCAGTGCCCCTGGCCTTGCCGACGAG.

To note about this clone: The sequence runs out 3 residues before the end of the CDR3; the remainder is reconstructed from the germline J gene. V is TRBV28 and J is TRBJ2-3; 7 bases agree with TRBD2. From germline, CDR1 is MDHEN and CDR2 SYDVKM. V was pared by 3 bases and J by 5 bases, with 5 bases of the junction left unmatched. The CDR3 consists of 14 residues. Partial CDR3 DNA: TGTGCCAGCAGTTTCTCGCGGGAGAAAGATACG. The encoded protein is CASSFSREKDT. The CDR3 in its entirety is CASSFSREKDTQYF.

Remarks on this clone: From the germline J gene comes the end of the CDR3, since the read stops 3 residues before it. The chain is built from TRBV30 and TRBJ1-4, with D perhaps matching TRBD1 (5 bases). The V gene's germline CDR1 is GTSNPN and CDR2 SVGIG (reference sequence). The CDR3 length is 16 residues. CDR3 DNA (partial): TGTGCCTGGAGCCTAGAGGAGGGGTTACGTAATTCACCA. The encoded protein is CAWSLEEGLRNSP. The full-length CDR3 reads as CAWSLEEGLRNSPLFF.

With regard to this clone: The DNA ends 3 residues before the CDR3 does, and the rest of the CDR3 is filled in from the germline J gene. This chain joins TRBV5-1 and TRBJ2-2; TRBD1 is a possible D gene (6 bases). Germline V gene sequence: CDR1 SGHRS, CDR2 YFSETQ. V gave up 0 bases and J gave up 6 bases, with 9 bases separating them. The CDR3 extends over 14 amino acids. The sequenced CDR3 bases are TGCGCCAGCAGCTTGGCAGAGGGGGCCGGGGAG. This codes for CASSLAEGAGE. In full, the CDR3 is CASSLAEGAGELFF.

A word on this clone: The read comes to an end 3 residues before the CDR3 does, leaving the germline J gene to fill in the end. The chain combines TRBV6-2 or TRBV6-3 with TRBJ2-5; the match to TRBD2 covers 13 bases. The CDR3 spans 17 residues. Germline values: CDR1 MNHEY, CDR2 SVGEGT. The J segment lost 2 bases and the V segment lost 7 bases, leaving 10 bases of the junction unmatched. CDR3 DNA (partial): TGTGCCAGCACTGCTGGGACTAGCGGGACCTGGCAAGAGACC. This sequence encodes CASTAGTSGTWQET. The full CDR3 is CASTAGTSGTWQETQYF.

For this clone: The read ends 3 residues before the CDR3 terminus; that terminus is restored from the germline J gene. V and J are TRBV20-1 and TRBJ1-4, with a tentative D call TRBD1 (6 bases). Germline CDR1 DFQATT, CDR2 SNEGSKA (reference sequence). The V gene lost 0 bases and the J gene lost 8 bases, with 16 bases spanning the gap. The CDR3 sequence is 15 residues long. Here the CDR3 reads CSARDRGRGGEKLFF. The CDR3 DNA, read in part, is TGCAGTGCTAGAGATCGGGGAAGGGGGGGCGAAAAA.

The sequenced part of the CDR3 DNA is TGCAGCGTGATGGCCTGGACGCGGGGGGACACCGGGGAG. Its protein product is CSVMAWTRGDTGE. The entire CDR3 is CSVMAWTRGDTGELFF. V and J are TRBV29-1 and TRBJ2-2; TRBD2 matches at 8 bases. The read ends 3 residues shy of where the CDR3 ends; the end is completed using the germline J gene. Germline CDR1 reads SQVTM; CDR2 reads ANQGSEA. The J segment lost 3 bases and the V segment lost 6 bases, leaving 12 bases of the junction unmatched. There are 16 residues in the CDR3.

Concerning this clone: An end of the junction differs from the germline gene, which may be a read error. CDR3 sequence: CASSQLAPSGNTIYF. The CDR3 bases that were read are TGCGCCAGCAGCCAGTTGGCCCCCTCTGGAAACACC. This chain links TRBV4-2 with TRBJ1-3; D not certain. Read data end 3 residues before the CDR3 end; the end is taken from the germline J gene. The CDR3 runs to 15 residues. Looked up from germline, CDR1 is LGHNA and CDR2 is YNFKEQ.

CDR3 loop: CASSPWASHSYEQYF. Incomplete CDR3 DNA: TGTGCCAGCAGCCCTTGGGCGTCGCACTCCTACGAG. The V gene is TRBV7-2, the J gene TRBJ2-7; D is uncertain. Read sequence stops 3 residues before the CDR3 end, and the germline J gene provides the missing end. The length of the CDR3 is 15 residues. V lost 5 bases, J lost 0 bases, and 14 bases lay in between. The germline gives CDR1 SGHTA, CDR2 FQGNSA.

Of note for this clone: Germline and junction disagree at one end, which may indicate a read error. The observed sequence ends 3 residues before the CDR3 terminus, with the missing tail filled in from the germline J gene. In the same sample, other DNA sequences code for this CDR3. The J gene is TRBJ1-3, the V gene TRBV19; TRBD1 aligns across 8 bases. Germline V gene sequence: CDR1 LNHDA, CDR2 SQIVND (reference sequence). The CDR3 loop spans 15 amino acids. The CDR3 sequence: CALTGVHRSGNTIYF. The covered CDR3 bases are TGTGCCTTGACAGGGGTCCATCGCTCTGGAAACACA.

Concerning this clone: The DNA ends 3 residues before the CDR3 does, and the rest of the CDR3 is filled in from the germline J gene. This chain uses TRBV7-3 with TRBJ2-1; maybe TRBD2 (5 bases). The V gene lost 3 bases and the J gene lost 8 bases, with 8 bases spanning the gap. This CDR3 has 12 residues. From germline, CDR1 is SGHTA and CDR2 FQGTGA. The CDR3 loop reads CASSFYGDEQFF. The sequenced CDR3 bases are TGTGCCAGCAGCTTCTACGGGGATGAG.

The CDR3 bases that were read are TGTGCCAGCAGCCGAGGACAGGGTAGTACTGAA. Amino acid sequence: CASSRGQGSTE. The full CDR3 protein is CASSRGQGSTEAFF. The rearrangement links TRBV7-8 to TRBJ1-1; 8 bases line up with TRBD1. The CDR3 end lies 3 residues beyond the end of the read and is filled in from the germline J gene. The CDR3 contains 14 residues. V gave up 5 bases and J gave up 5 bases; unmatched junction bases: 7. Per germline, CDR1 SGHVS and CDR2 FQNEAQ.

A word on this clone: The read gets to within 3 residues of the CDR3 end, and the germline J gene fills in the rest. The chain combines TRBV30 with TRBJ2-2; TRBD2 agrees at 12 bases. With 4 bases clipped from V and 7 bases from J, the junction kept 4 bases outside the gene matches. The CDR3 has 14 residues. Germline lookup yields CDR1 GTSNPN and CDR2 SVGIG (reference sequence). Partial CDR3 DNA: TGTGCCTGGACTAGCGGGGGGGCAGACGGGGAG. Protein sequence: CAWTSGGADGE. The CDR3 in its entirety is CAWTSGGADGELFF.

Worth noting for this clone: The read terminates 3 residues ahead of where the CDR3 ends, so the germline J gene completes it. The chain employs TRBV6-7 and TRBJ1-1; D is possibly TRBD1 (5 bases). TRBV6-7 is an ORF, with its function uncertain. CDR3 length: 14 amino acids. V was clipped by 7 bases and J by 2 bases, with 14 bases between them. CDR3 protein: CASNYTGLNTEAFF. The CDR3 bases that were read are TGTGCCAGCAATTATACAGGCCTAAACACTGAA.

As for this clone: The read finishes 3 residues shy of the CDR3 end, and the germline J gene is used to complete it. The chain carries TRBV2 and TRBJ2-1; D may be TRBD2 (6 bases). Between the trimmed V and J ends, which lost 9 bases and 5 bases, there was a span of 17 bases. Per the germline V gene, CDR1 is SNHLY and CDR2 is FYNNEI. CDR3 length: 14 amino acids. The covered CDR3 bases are TGTGCCAGGACAGAGGGGCGGGGCCACAATGAG. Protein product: CARTEGRGHNE. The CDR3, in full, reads CARTEGRGHNEQFF.

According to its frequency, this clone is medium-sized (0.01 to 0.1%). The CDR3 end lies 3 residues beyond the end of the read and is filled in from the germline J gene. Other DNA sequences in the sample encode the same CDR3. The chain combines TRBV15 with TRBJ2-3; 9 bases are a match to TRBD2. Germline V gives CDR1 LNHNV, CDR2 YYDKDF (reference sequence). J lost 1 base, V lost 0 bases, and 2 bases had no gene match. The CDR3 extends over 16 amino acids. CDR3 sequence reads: CATSRERTSGTDTQYF. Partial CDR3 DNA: TGTGCCACCAGCAGAGAAAGGACTAGCGGCACAGATACG.

CDR3 DNA, as far as it was read: TGCAGTGCTAGCTCTCGGACAGGGGGAAAA. Its protein is CSASSRTGGK. The whole CDR3 sequence is CSASSRTGGKLFF. V and J are TRBV20-1 and TRBJ1-4, with TRBD1 matching over 10 bases. The read stops 3 residues short of the end of the CDR3; the missing end is completed from the germline J gene. V lost 3 bases, J lost 10 bases, and 5 bases stayed unmatched. Germline CDR1 is DFQATT and CDR2 is SNEGSKA (reference sequence). The CDR3 covers 13 residues.

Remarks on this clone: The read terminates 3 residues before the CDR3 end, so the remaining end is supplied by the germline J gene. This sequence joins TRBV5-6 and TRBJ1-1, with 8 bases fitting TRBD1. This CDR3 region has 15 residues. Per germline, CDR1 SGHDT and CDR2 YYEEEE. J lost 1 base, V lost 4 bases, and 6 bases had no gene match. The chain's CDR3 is CASSPRGRRNTEAFF. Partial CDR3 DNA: TGTGCCAGCAGCCCCAGGGGGCGCCGGAACACTGAA.

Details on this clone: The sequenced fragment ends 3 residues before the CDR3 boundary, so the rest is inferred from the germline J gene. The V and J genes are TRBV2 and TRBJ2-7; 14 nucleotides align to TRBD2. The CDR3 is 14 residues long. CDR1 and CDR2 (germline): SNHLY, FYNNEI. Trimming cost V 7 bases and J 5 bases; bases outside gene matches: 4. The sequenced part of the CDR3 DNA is TGTGCCAGCATTCGGACTAGCGGGGGGAACGAG. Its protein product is CASIRTSGGNE. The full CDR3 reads CASIRTSGGNEQYF.

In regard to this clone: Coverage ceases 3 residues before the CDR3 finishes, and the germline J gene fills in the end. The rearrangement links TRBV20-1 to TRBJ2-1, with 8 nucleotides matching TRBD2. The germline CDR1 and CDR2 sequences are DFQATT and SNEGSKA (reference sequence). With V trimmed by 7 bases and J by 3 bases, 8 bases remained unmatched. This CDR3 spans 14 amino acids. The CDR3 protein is CSVRAGAVYNEQFF. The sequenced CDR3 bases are TGCAGTGTAAGAGCGGGAGCTGTCTACAATGAG.

The DNA read from the CDR3 is TGTGCCAGCGGGGGAGGACTAGCGGGAGAGACC. It translates to CASGGGLAGET. The CDR3 in its entirety is CASGGGLAGETQYF. This chain connects TRBV7-3 to TRBJ2-5, with TRBD2 matching over 11 bases. The read stops 3 residues short of the end of the CDR3; the missing end is completed from the germline J gene. CDR3 length equals 14 residues. V trimming: 8 bases; J trimming: 4 bases; junction bases outside the gene matches: 6. Germline loops: CDR1 SGHTA, CDR2 FQGTGA.

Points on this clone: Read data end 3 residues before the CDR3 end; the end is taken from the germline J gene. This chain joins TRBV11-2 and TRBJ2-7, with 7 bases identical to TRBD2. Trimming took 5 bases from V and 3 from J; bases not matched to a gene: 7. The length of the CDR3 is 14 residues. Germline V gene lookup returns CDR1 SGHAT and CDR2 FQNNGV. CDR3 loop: CASSRGGVLYEQYF. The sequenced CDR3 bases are TGTGCCAGCAGCCGTGGGGGGGTCCTCTACGAG.

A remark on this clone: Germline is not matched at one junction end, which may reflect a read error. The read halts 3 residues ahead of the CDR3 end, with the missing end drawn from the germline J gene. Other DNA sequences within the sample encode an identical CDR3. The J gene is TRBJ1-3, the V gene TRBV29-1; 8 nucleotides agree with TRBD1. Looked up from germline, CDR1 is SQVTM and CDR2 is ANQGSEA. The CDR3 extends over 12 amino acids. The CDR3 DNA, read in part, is TGCAGCGTTGGAACAGGGGGAAACACT. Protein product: CSVGTGGNT. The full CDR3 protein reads CSVGTGGNTIYF.

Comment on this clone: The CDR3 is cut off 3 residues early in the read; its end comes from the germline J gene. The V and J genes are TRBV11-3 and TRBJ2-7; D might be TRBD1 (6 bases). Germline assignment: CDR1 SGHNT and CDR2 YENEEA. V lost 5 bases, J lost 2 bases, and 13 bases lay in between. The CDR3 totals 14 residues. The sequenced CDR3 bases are TGTGCCAGCAGCCCCGGCAGGGGAGCCTACGAG. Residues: CASSPGRGAYE. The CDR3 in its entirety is CASSPGRGAYEQYF.

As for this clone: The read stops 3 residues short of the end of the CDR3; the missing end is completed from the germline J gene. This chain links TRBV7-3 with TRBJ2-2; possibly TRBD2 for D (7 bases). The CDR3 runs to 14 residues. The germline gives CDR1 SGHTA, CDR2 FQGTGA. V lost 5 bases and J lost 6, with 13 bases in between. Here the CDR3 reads CASSRGGDAGELFF. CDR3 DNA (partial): TGTGCCAGCAGCCGAGGGGGGGATGCCGGGGAG.

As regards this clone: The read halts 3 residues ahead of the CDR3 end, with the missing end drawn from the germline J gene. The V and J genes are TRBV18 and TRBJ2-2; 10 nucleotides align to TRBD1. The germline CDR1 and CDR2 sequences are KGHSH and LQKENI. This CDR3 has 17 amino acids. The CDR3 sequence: CASSPAGTGAYNSPLFF. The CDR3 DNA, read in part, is TGTGCCAGCTCACCAGCTGGGACAGGGGCTTATAATTCACCG.

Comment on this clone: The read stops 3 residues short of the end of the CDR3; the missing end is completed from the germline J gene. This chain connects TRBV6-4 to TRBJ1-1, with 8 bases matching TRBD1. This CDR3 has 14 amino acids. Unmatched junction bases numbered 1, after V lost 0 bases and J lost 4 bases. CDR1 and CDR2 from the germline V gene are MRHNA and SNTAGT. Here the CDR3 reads CASSDSDRATEAFF. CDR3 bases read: TGTGCCAGCAGTGACTCGGACAGGGCCACTGAA.

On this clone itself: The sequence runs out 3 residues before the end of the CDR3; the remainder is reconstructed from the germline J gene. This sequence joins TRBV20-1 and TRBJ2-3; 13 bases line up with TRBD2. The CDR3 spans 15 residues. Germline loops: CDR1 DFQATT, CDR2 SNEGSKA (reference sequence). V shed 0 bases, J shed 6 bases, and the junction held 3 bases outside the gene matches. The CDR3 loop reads CSARDTSGGADTQYF. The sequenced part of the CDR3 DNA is TGCAGTGCTAGAGATACTAGCGGGGGGGCGGATACG.

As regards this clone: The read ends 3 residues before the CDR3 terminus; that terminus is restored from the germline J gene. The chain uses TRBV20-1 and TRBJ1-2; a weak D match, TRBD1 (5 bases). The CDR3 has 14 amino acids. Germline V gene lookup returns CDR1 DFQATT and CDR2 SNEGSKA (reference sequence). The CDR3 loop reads CSARVPEGSGGYTF. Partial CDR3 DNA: TGCAGTGCTAGAGTGCCCGAGGGGTCAGGCGGC.

The sequenced part of the CDR3 DNA is TGTGCCAGTAGTATTGAAGTACTAGCGGGGGGGGATGAC. This codes for CASSIEVLAGGDD. The whole CDR3 region reads CASSIEVLAGGDDYTF. The rearrangement uses TRBV19 and TRBJ1-2, with D possibly TRBD1 on 5 matching bases. Sequencing ends 3 residues short of the CDR3 end; the germline J gene provides the rest. The CDR3 is 16 residues long. Germline CDR1 is LNHDA and CDR2 is SQIVND (reference sequence).